One and the same sample provided the 8 T cell receptor beta chains below, sequenced in a study of T-cell memory formation after mild COVID-19. MiXCR, applied by TCRdb to the 5' RACE reads, yields one record per CDR3 protein. This table holds fewer than 350,000 distinct CDR3 sequences, about a sixth found once. Sequenced sample: PBMCs or a T cell subset sorted from them (not recorded which). The receptors were sampled from a young man who had mild COVID-19 (a few samples of this study predate the infection). Cell type and time point are not known.

The chain joins TRBV5-1 to TRBJ2-5; D unresolved. Deletions cut 0 bases from V and 5 bases from J, with 8 bases between. Germline V CDR1 and CDR2: SGHRS, YFSETQ. The CDR3 runs to 13 residues. The CDR3 DNA sequence: TGCGCCAGCAGCTTGGGGGTCGGGGAGACCCAGTACTTC. This sequence encodes CASSLGVGETQYF.

This sequence joins TRBV5-1 and TRBJ1-1, with D possibly matching TRBD1 (5 bases). The CDR3 consists of 14 residues. The germline gives CDR1 SGHRS, CDR2 YFSETQ. The ends were cut back, 2 bases at V and 4 bases at J, with 12 bases in the middle. CDR3 protein: CASSFQGGSTEAFF. The CDR3 DNA is TGCGCCAGCAGCTTCCAGGGAGGGAGCACTGAAGCTTTCTTT.

The V and J genes are TRBV5-6 and TRBJ1-1, with D perhaps TRBD1 (6 bases). Trimming cost V 4 bases and J 0 bases, with 10 bases left between them. The CDR3 contains 14 residues. CDR1 and CDR2 (germline): SGHDT, YYEEEE. CDR3 coding DNA: TGTGCCAGCAGCCCAGGGGATTTGAACACTGAAGCTTTCTTT. Protein sequence: CASSPGDLNTEAFF.

Points on this clonotype: A much larger clonotype is one base distant, so this may be a read error. This chain links TRBV4-1 with TRBJ2-2; D gene uncertain. The CDR3 spans 15 residues. Trimming removed 0 bases at V and 10 bases at J, with 15 bases between. Germline V lookup: CDR1 MGHRA, CDR2 YSYEKL. CDR3 sequence reads: CASSQEVPIPVELFF. In nucleotides, the CDR3 is TGCGCCAGCAGCCAAGAGGTGCCGATCCCCGTGGAGCTGTTTTTT.

Only a few counts were recorded for this clonotype. The genes are TRBV12-3 or TRBV12-4 and TRBJ2-5; D may be TRBD2 (5 bases). With 2 bases removed from V and 0 bases from J, the gap between germline ends came to 7 bases. The CDR3 runs to 14 residues. The CDR3 reads CASSLNGNQETQYF. The DNA of the CDR3 is TGTGCCAGCAGTTTAAACGGGAACCAAGAGACCCAGTACTTC.

This clonotype was counted ten times or more. The chain links TRBV7-2 to TRBJ2-2, with 8 bases aligning to TRBD1. V lost 4 bases, J lost 8 bases, and 9 bases stayed unmatched. The CDR3 is 15 residues long. Germline lookup yields CDR1 SGHTA and CDR2 FQGNSA. The CDR3 DNA is TGTGCCAGCAGCTCCAGGACAGGGAGAGCTGGGGAGCTGTTTTTT. Its translation: CASSSRTGRAGELFF.

This clonotype was seen a handful of times. V gene TRBV6-1 combines with J gene TRBJ1-5; no definite D call. Germline V lookup: CDR1 MNHNS, CDR2 SASEGT. The length of the CDR3 is 13 residues. V lost 4 bases to trimming and J lost 1 base, with 5 bases between them. CDR3 in DNA: TGTGCCAGCAGTGCCAGGAGCAATCAGCCCCAGCATTTT. As protein: CASSARSNQPQHF.

This clonotype was observed a few times. The chain employs TRBV9 and TRBJ2-1; 7 nucleotides match TRBD2. CDR3 length: 16 amino acids. Unmatched junction bases numbered 9, after V lost 3 bases and J lost 3 bases. Germline CDR1 is SGDLS and CDR2 is YYNGEE. Written as DNA, the CDR3 is TGTGCCAGCAGCGGGCGGGGCGGGAGCGACTACAATGAGCAGTTCTTC. The encoded protein is CASSGRGGSDYNEQFF.